This T cell receptor beta chain was sequenced for a study of tumor and adjacent non-tumor tissue in lung cancer. This clonotype showed up many times. TCRbeta libraries were built with three rounds of nested PCR, modified from ARM-PCR. TCRdb fed the multiplex PCR reads into MiXCR, producing one record per CDR3 protein. This table holds some 100,000 distinct CDR3 sequences, 50% to 70% found once. Deletions cut 2 bases from V and 2 bases from J, with 19 bases between. Germline-derived CDR1 and CDR2 are MNHEY and SVGEGT. This CDR3 is 17 amino acids long. This sample's RNA came from whole unsorted tissue. More than 3 cm separated this lung sample from the edge of the tumor.

Sequencing was carried out using distant non-tumor lung tissue. V and J are TRBV6-2 or TRBV6-3 and TRBJ2-7, with a possible D match to TRBD1 (6 bases). The TCR originated in a man aged 60-69 years with non-small cell lung cancer. The DNA of the CDR3 is TGTGCCAGCAGTTACCCGACCAGGGGTCAGACCACCTACGAGCAGTACTTC. This codes for CASSYPTRGQTTYEQYF.